Given below is one T cell receptor (beta chain) in context. The antigen this receptor binds is unknown. Base quality data are lacking; no much larger clone is found one base away. The data originate from a study of control samples from healthy donors and cancer patients (dated by TCRdb to the early 2020s). V loses 2 bases of germline sequence and J loses 5 bases, and the interval between the two ends is 8 bases. Per the germline V gene (reference sequence), SGHKS is the CDR1 and YYEKEE is the CDR2. Spanning cysteine to phenylalanine, the CDR3 consists of 13 amino acids. Here the CDR3 DNA is all that survives: 39 bases in frame from base 1. The library was built by means of the immunoSEQ multiplex PCR assay. Sourced from immuneACCESS, this table was stored by TCRdb with only in-frame sequences that have V and J called. A share of the clones is absent; for the studies checked, an unresolved V gene accounts for under half, and the remainder has no known explanation. The sample data list 170,000 or so clones, and 90% of these were observed just once. The leading ten clones occupy just over 1.4% of the sample.

Sequencing was done on a sample of blood. Recombination connected TRBV5-5 to TRBJ1-5; the D gene is not confidently resolved. The clonotype was recovered from a woman aged 45-65 years in good health. CDR3 loop: CASSFPGYQPQHF. DNA sequence: TGTGCCAGCAGCTTTCCGGGATATCAGCCCCAGCATTTT.